These 25 T cell receptor beta chains share one sample of origin, sequenced in a study of neoadjuvant anti-PD-1 for oral cavity cancer. Repertoires were generated with immunoSEQ multiplex PCR, while TCRdb's copy carries only in-frame clones and drops some. The table includes 50,000 to 65,000 clones, around 85% detected once. The sample here was PBMCs, taken before nivolumab (anti-PD-1) treatment. Receptors originate from a person between 40 and 85 years old with oral cavity squamous cell carcinoma.

This clone was recorded at least ten times. The rearrangement links TRBV2 to TRBJ1-4, with D possibly matching TRBD1 (6 bases). Germline V gives CDR1 SNHLY, CDR2 FYNNEI. This CDR3 has 20 residues. The V and J ends lost 0 bases and 8 bases respectively, with 28 bases between them. CDR3 loop: CASSEAYHPNDRQDSEKLFF. CDR3 sequence (DNA): TGTGCCAGCAGTGAAGCTTATCATCCCAACGACAGACAGGACTCCGAAAAACTGTTTTTT.

The chain carries TRBV18 and TRBJ1-1, with TRBD1 identical over 8 bases. The V gene end was trimmed by 3 bases and the J gene end by 7 bases; junction bases not matched to a gene: 7. The germline V gene has CDR1 KGHSH and CDR2 LQKENI. The CDR3 has 14 residues. This CDR3 is CASSPPGQDVEAFF. CDR3 nucleotide sequence: TGTGCCAGCTCACCGCCGGGACAGGACGTTGAAGCTTTCTTT.

The chain links TRBV4-1 to TRBJ2-1, with D possibly being TRBD2 (5 bases). In germline, CDR1 is MGHRA, CDR2 YSYEKL. V shed 7 bases and J shed 8 bases, with 18 bases lying between them. The CDR3 totals 14 residues. CDR3 protein: CASIREPSGDEQFF. The CDR3 region has the DNA TGCGCCAGCATCCGAGAGCCGTCCGGGGATGAGCAGTTCTTC.

This clone was counted a few times. CDR3 sequence reads: CASSFRSLAGQPYEQYF. Written as DNA, the CDR3 is TGTGCCAGCAGCTTCCGATCACTAGCGGGGCAGCCCTACGAGCAGTACTTC. The chain has TRBV7-2 and TRBJ2-7, with 10 bases lining up with TRBD2. J lost 2 bases, V lost 3 bases, and 10 bases had no gene match. The CDR3 totals 17 residues. Germline V gives CDR1 SGHTA, CDR2 FQGNSA.

The chain has TRBV9 and TRBJ2-7, with a possible D match to TRBD2 (5 bases). The CDR3 consists of 16 residues. V was clipped by 4 bases and J by 2 bases, with 19 bases between them. CDR1 SGDLS and CDR2 YYNGEE come from the germline V gene. In nucleotides, the CDR3 is TGTGCCAGCAGCCTCCGGGGAAAGGAGTCCACCTACGAGCAGTACTTC. Residues: CASSLRGKESTYEQYF.

The chain carries TRBV2 and TRBJ2-7; D is unresolved. Germline assignment: CDR1 SNHLY and CDR2 FYNNEI. V was cut by 0 bases and J by 7 bases, with 4 bases left in between. The CDR3 extends over 11 amino acids. The CDR3 protein is CASSEAQEQYF. The CDR3, as DNA: TGTGCCAGCAGTGAAGCCCAAGAGCAGTACTTC.

The rearrangement uses TRBV6-1 and TRBJ1-1; 8 nucleotides match TRBD1. This CDR3 spans 15 amino acids. Germline V gene sequence: CDR1 MNHNS, CDR2 SASEGT. Trimming at V came to 6 bases and at J to 5 bases, leaving 11 bases not matched to a gene. In DNA, the CDR3 is TGTGCCAGCAGGCTGCAGGGGGCTTGGGGTACTGAAGCTTTCTTT. This translates into CASRLQGAWGTEAFF.

The chain joins TRBV7-9 to TRBJ2-6, with 7 bases identical to TRBD2. The CDR3 has 18 amino acids. The germline V gene has CDR1 SEHNR and CDR2 FQNEAQ (reference sequence). V was clipped by 1 base and J by 0 bases; unmatched bases: 6. As DNA, the CDR3 is TGTGCCAGCAGCTTAGGGGAGGGCCTCATCTCTGGGGCCAACGTCCTGACTTTC. Translated: CASSLGEGLISGANVLTF.

The chain recombines TRBV29-1 with TRBJ1-2; a weak D match, TRBD1 (5 bases). The germline gives CDR1 SQVTM, CDR2 ANQGSEA. This CDR3 spans 12 amino acids. V was clipped by 7 bases and J by 14 bases, with 23 bases between them. The CDR3 loop is CSGSTVGAGGTF. The CDR3 DNA reads as TGCAGCGGATCGACAGTTGGGGCTGGGGGGACCTTC.

The rearrangement uses TRBV6-1 and TRBJ1-1; D is possibly TRBD1 (6 bases). The CDR3 consists of 11 residues. Trimming cost V 7 bases and J 8 bases, with 11 bases left between them. The germline CDR1 and CDR2 sequences are MNHNS and SASEGT. For the CDR3, the DNA is TGTGCCAGCAAGGGACACCTCGAAGCTTTCTTT. Encoded protein: CASKGHLEAFF.

J is TRBJ1-2 and V is TRBV2, with a possible D match to TRBD1 (6 bases). This CDR3 spans 14 amino acids. Trimming removed 4 bases at V and 0 bases at J, with 9 bases between. Per germline, CDR1 SNHLY and CDR2 FYNNEI. CDR3 sequence reads: CASSGQVSNYGYTF. The CDR3, as DNA: TGTGCCAGCAGTGGACAGGTTTCTAACTATGGCTACACCTTC.

The chain recombines TRBV27 with TRBJ2-1; TRBD2 matches 11 bases. CDR3 length: 16 amino acids. Germline assignment: CDR1 MNHEY and CDR2 SMNVEV (reference sequence). Trimming removed 4 bases from V and 10 bases from J; junction bases left unmatched: 12. The CDR3 DNA is TGTGCCAGCAGTTCCCCCTTTAGCGGGGGGGCCAGAGAGCAGTTCTTC. This gives the protein CASSSPFSGGAREQFF.

V usage is TRBV15 and J usage is TRBJ1-1; no firm D call. There are 15 residues in the CDR3. Trimming pared 0 bases from V and 3 bases from J, leaving 11 bases between. Per the germline V gene, CDR1 is LNHNV and CDR2 is YYDKDF (reference sequence). The DNA of the CDR3 is TGTGCCACCAGCAGAGAGACCGCATATGACACTGAAGCTTTCTTT. Translated, it gives CATSRETAYDTEAFF.

There are a few counts of this clone. The J gene is TRBJ2-5, the V gene TRBV25-1; D tentatively fits TRBD1 or TRBD2 (5 bases each). Trimming shortened V by 4 bases and J by 5 bases, and 14 bases separated the two germline ends. The CDR3 extends over 14 amino acids. CDR1 and CDR2 from the germline V gene are MGHDK and SYGVNS. The CDR3 DNA follows: TGTGCCAGCAGTGCCGGGAAGGGGTGGGAGACCCAGTACTTC. This codes for CASSAGKGWETQYF. Full variable domain (outside the CDR3, taken from reference TRBV25-1 and TRBJ2-5): EADIYQTPRYLVIGTGKKITLECSQTMGHDKMYWYQQDPGMELHLIHYSYGVNSTEKGDLSSESTVSRIRTEHFPLTLESARPSHTSQYLCASSAGKGWETQYFGPGTRLLVL.

V is TRBV27 and J is TRBJ1-5, with D possibly TRBD1 on 5 matching bases. The germline gives CDR1 MNHEY, CDR2 SMNVEV (reference sequence). V lost 4 bases to trimming and J lost 0 bases, with 13 bases between them. CDR3 length equals 16 residues. The CDR3 nucleotides are TGTGCCAGCAGTTCTGCAGGGAAGTATAGCAATCAGCCCCAGCATTTT. Translation: CASSSAGKYSNQPQHF.

V and J are TRBV6-5 and TRBJ2-1; 7 nucleotides line up with TRBD1. CDR1 and CDR2 from the germline V gene are MNHEY and SVGAGI. The CDR3 is made up of 15 amino acids. With V trimmed by 6 bases and J by 1 base, 6 bases remained unmatched. CDR3: CASRTDRVSYNEQFF. The DNA of the CDR3 is TGTGCCAGCAGAACCGACAGGGTATCCTACAATGAGCAGTTCTTC.

The chain combines TRBV7-2 with TRBJ1-6, with a possible D match to TRBD1 (6 bases). This CDR3 is 15 amino acids long. V lost 3 bases and J lost 9, with 15 bases in between. The V gene's germline CDR1 is SGHTA and CDR2 FQGNSA. The CDR3 region has the DNA TGTGCCAGCAGCTTTAGGGAGGGGGTTGTTTCACCCCTCCACTTT. It translates to CASSFREGVVSPLHF.

This chain connects TRBV6-5 to TRBJ2-7, with 10 bases fitting TRBD1. Germline V gene data show CDR1 as MNHEY and CDR2 as SVGAGI. V shed 8 bases and J 7 bases; nucleotides not matched to a gene: 14. The CDR3 length is 15 residues. CDR3 sequence reads: CASLRSRDRGYEQYF. CDR3 sequence (DNA): TGTGCCAGCTTGAGATCCCGGGACAGGGGATATGAGCAGTACTTC.

The chain recombines TRBV28 with TRBJ1-2, with 7 bases lining up with TRBD1. V was pared by 2 bases and J by 3 bases, with 6 bases of the junction left unmatched. The CDR3 length is 15 residues. The V gene's germline CDR1 is MDHEN and CDR2 SYDVKM. DNA for the CDR3: TGTGCCAGCAGTTTAGGGGCAGGGGGTTACTATGGCTACACCTTC. Protein product: CASSLGAGGYYGYTF.

The chain combines TRBV11-2 with TRBJ1-2; D remains ambiguous. Germline values: CDR1 SGHAT, CDR2 FQNNGV. CDR3 length equals 15 residues. The germline V and J ends were trimmed by 5 bases and 2 bases, with 15 bases remaining between them. CDR3 residues: CASSPTAGDNYGYTF. In DNA, the CDR3 is TGTGCCAGCAGCCCCACCGCGGGAGACAACTATGGCTACACCTTC.

The V call is TRBV28, the J call TRBJ2-7; D perhaps matches TRBD1 (6 bases). The CDR3 runs 15 residues. Per germline, CDR1 MDHEN and CDR2 SYDVKM. The V gene lost 7 bases and the J gene lost 0 bases, with 16 bases spanning the gap. CDR3 region: CASNSQGLPSYEQYF. The CDR3 DNA follows: TGTGCCAGCAATTCACAGGGTCTCCCCTCCTACGAGCAGTACTTC.

The V and J genes are TRBV6-1 and TRBJ1-1; possibly TRBD1 for D (5 bases). Germline CDR1 reads MNHNS; CDR2 reads SASEGT. The CDR3 covers 13 residues. V lost 4 bases, J lost 1 base, and 7 bases lay in between. The CDR3 DNA reads TGTGCCAGCAGTGCGCAGGGGAACACTGAAGCTTTCTTT. Translating it yields CASSAQGNTEAFF.

The chain carries TRBV19 and TRBJ1-1; D not certain. This CDR3 has 13 amino acids. The germline V and J ends were trimmed by 6 bases and 5 bases, with 13 bases remaining between them. Germline CDR1 reads LNHDA; CDR2 reads SQIVND (reference sequence). This CDR3 reads CASRQPTGTEAFF. As DNA, the CDR3 is TGTGCCAGTAGACAACCGACTGGTACTGAAGCTTTCTTT.

V gene TRBV29-1 combines with J gene TRBJ1-3; D is ambiguous. Trimming removed 3 bases at V and 8 bases at J, with 11 bases between. Germline V gene lookup returns CDR1 SQVTM and CDR2 ANQGSEA. The CDR3 is 12 residues long. In nucleotides, the CDR3 is TGCAGCGTTGACATTCGCGGTGACACCATATATTTT. Translation: CSVDIRGDTIYF.

This clone was found a few times. This rearrangement joins TRBV10-2 to TRBJ1-5; no definite D call. Trimming removed 3 bases from V and 3 bases from J, with 9 bases in between. Germline V gene data show CDR1 as WSHSY and CDR2 as SAAADI. The CDR3 length is 14 residues. In DNA form, the CDR3 reads TGCGCCAGCAGTGAACTCCGGGCCAATCAGCCCCAGCATTTT. Translating gives CASSELRANQPQHF.